What follows are 26 T cell receptor beta chains derived from one specimen sequenced in a study of T cells expressing NK-cell markers. TCRdb re-called the 5' RACE reads; every CDR3 protein appears as one record, without DNA. The data include some 340,000 distinct CDR3 sequences; the top ten clones carry 5.2%. The sample was blood T cells: a sorted CD56 or NKG2C T cell subset, CD4+ or CD8+ T cells, or bulk PBMC T cells (not recorded which). Receptor source: a man aged 18-69 years in good health.

J is TRBJ2-3 and V is TRBV6-5; TCRdb proposes TRBD2, but this gene call is untestable without DNA. The CDR3 covers 15 residues. Germline lookup yields CDR1 MNHEY and CDR2 SVGAGI. The CDR3 sequence: CASSYRAGGPDTQYF.

The V and J genes are TRBV18 and TRBJ2-7; TCRdb lists TRBD2, though no DNA is available to test this call. In germline, CDR1 is KGHSH, CDR2 LQKENI. The CDR3 extends over 13 amino acids. CDR3 loop: CASSQGPSYEQYF.

The chain uses TRBV20-1 and TRBJ2-5; TCRdb designates TRBD1, a call that cannot be tested without DNA. Looked up from germline, CDR1 is DFQATT and CDR2 is SNEGSKA (reference sequence). There are 16 residues in the CDR3. The CDR3 loop reads CSAREQGAWRQETQYF.

The chain is built from TRBV7-8 and TRBJ1-6; no DNA is available, so the TRBD1 call from TCRdb remains unchecked. The CDR3 has 14 residues. CDR1 is SGHVS and CDR2 is FQNEAQ in the germline V gene. The CDR3 reads CASSLGQLNSPLHF.

The rearrangement joins TRBV3-1 to TRBJ1-2; the D call from TCRdb, TRBD1, cannot be confirmed without DNA. Germline-derived CDR1 and CDR2 are LGHDT and YNNKEL (reference sequence). The CDR3 covers 11 residues. The CDR3 reads CATRGYYGYTF.

The chain employs TRBV12-3 or TRBV12-4 and TRBJ2-5. The CDR3 length is 13 residues. The CDR3 loop reads CASSTWDQETQYF.

CDR3 residues: CASSHGTSGGPRTDTQYF. The chain combines TRBV11-2 with TRBJ2-3; TCRdb names TRBD2, which stays unverified in the absence of DNA. From germline, CDR1 is SGHAT and CDR2 FQNNGV. CDR3 size: 18 residues.

The V gene is TRBV9, the J gene TRBJ2-3; TCRdb designates TRBD1, a call that cannot be tested without DNA. Germline CDR1 SGDLS, CDR2 YYNGEE. The CDR3 is 15 amino acids. The CDR3 sequence: CASSVPGAAGDTQYF.

V and J are TRBV7-6 and TRBJ1-1; TCRdb designates TRBD1, a call that cannot be tested without DNA. CDR3 length equals 15 residues. CDR1 and CDR2 (germline): SGHVS, FNYEAQ. The CDR3 protein is CASSLTGLKNTEAFF.

J is TRBJ2-7 and V is TRBV28. This CDR3 spans 15 amino acids. Germline-derived CDR1 and CDR2 are MDHEN and SYDVKM. This CDR3 is CASSLTAVPAYEQYF.

The rearrangement joins TRBV12-3 or TRBV12-4 to TRBJ2-2; TCRdb outputs TRBD2, but without DNA this stays unchecked. This CDR3 has 16 residues. The CDR3: CASSFFSGGRTGELFF.

The chain is built from TRBV2 and TRBJ1-5. The CDR3 consists of 14 residues. Germline V gene sequence: CDR1 SNHLY, CDR2 FYNNEI. CDR3 in amino acids: CASNRQGGNQPQHF.

This chain joins TRBV12-3 or TRBV12-4 and TRBJ2-1; TCRdb indicates TRBD1, and absent DNA this call remains unverified. The CDR3 covers 14 residues. CDR3 amino acids: CASSPLGAINEQFF.

CDR3 sequence: CASSLGTFSYNEQFF. This chain connects TRBV4-2 to TRBJ2-1; TCRdb lists TRBD2, though no DNA is available to test this call. Germline assignment: CDR1 LGHNA and CDR2 YNFKEQ. The CDR3 runs 15 residues.

The chain carries TRBV3-1 and TRBJ2-5; TCRdb designates TRBD2, a call that cannot be tested without DNA. The CDR3 has 17 residues. CDR1 and CDR2 (germline): LGHDT, YNNKEL (reference sequence). CDR3 region: CASSQVQLAGGPGTQYF.

The chain links TRBV4-2 to TRBJ2-1; TCRdb's D gene call, TRBD1, goes unchecked for lack of DNA. The germline gives CDR1 LGHNA, CDR2 YNFKEQ. The CDR3 has 16 amino acids. CDR3 region: CASSQDSRTGYNEQFF.

V gene TRBV4-1 combines with J gene TRBJ2-3; TCRdb's D call of TRBD2 is untestable without DNA. This CDR3 has 17 amino acids. Germline V CDR1 and CDR2: MGHRA, YSYEKL. This CDR3 is CASSQGGLKRGADTQYF.

This chain uses TRBV27 with TRBJ1-2; TCRdb reports TRBD1, a call that lacks DNA to check it against. Germline V lookup: CDR1 MNHEY, CDR2 SMNVEV (reference sequence). The CDR3 contains 14 residues. CDR3 amino acids: CASSLLRTGPGYTF.

The J gene is TRBJ2-5, the V gene TRBV7-2; TCRdb indicates TRBD1, and absent DNA this call remains unverified. The germline gives CDR1 SGHTA, CDR2 FQGNSA. This CDR3 region has 16 residues. The CDR3 here is CASSPNYGVRGETQYF.

This chain's CDR3 is CASTRVKRGSTGELFF. The chain carries TRBV3-1 and TRBJ2-2; TCRdb lists TRBD2, though no DNA is available to test this call. Germline V gene sequence: CDR1 LGHDT, CDR2 YNNKEL (reference sequence). This CDR3 region has 16 residues.

The chain couples TRBV27 to TRBJ1-5. The germline V gene encodes CDR1 MNHEY and CDR2 SMNVEV (reference sequence). The CDR3 is made up of 15 amino acids. CDR3 amino acids: CASSLVFGRSQPQHF.

This chain joins TRBV28 and TRBJ1-1. CDR1 and CDR2 (germline): MDHEN, SYDVKM. This CDR3 has 13 residues. CDR3 residues: CASRVVLNTEAFF.

The gene calls are TRBV5-5 and TRBJ1-2; TCRdb selects TRBD1, and the lack of DNA leaves this call unchecked. The CDR3 totals 15 residues. The germline V gene encodes CDR1 SGHKS and CDR2 YYEKEE (reference sequence). The CDR3 loop reads CASSLGQGAFYGYTF.

J is TRBJ2-3 and V is TRBV5-1; the D gene TCRdb calls, TRBD1, cannot be checked with no DNA. The CDR3 consists of 13 residues. CDR1 SGHRS and CDR2 YFSETQ come from the germline V gene. The CDR3 spells CASAPGRTDTQYF.

The chain is built from TRBV20-1 and TRBJ1-1; TCRdb designates TRBD1, a call that cannot be tested without DNA. The CDR3 contains 14 residues. CDR1 is DFQATT, CDR2 SNEGSKA, per germline (reference sequence). CDR3 region: CSARKPQGRAEAFF.

The chain couples TRBV5-1 to TRBJ2-5; TCRdb's D call, TRBD1, is unchecked because there is no DNA. The germline CDR1 and CDR2 sequences are SGHRS and YFSETQ. The CDR3 has 16 residues. This CDR3 is CASSLGDGEPGETQYF.